This is a list of T cell receptor beta chains from one sample in a study of blood T cell repertoires in COVID-19. Some clones are missing from TCRdb's copy, which holds only in-frame ones; the method was immunoSEQ multiplex PCR. This repertoire shows approximately 250,000 clones, approximately 80% found once; its top ten account for over 12%. The specimen was PBMCs or T cells enriched from blood (not recorded which). The origin of the receptors is a middle-aged man who had recovered from COVID-19. Both conserved end residues are trimmed from each CDR3.

length	V	J	CDR3
11	TRBV18	TRBJ2-1	ASSPSSYNEQF
16	TRBV4-1	TRBJ1-6	ASSQDRQSSSYNSPLH
13	TRBV5-4	TRBJ2-7	ASSDTGGASYEQY
9	TRBV20-1	TRBJ1-2	SAPDTFGYT
14	TRBV6-1	TRBJ1-2	ASSGTTSQGNYGYT
14	TRBV5-1	TRBJ1-6	ASSLVAVGGSGTLH
10	TRBV14	TRBJ2-5	ASSHSIRTQY
12	TRBV7-2	TRBJ1-5	ASSWSRGNQPQH
10	TRBV29-1	TRBJ2-7	SATGTTYEQY
14	TRBV28	TRBJ2-3	ASSSSGTRGTDTQY
12	TRBV18	TRBJ1-6	ASAFTGGDSPLH
13	TRBV7-3	TRBJ2-2	ASSLTGRGTGELF
12	TRBV2	TRBJ1-1	ASSGGQGSTEAF
13	TRBV19	TRBJ2-1	ASSMADFSYNEQF
13	TRBV27	TRBJ2-1	ASSFLSGSYNEQF
13	TRBV10-3	TRBJ1-6	ATLGGDSGNSPLH
10	TRBV27	TRBJ1-2	ASRQNNYGYT
12	TRBV2	TRBJ1-2	ASSENRQGYGYT
14	TRBV5-1	TRBJ2-7	ASSLGTSPGPYEQY
11	TRBV5-1	TRBJ2-2	ASTGTGTGELF
11	TRBV28	TRBJ2-7	ASSFGRPYEQY
14	TRBV24-1	TRBJ2-5	ATSEGQGARQETQY
12	TRBV19	TRBJ2-1	ASSRLAAYNEQF
13	TRBV7-2	TRBJ2-1	ASSHDDTLFVGQF
10	TRBV3-1/TRBV3-2	TRBJ2-2	ASSPDTGELF
13	TRBV2	TRBJ2-5	ASSDMSSGDGTQY
11	TRBV7-9	TRBJ2-5	ASSLSGEETQY
14	TRBV28	TRBJ1-4	ASSGGGAGANEKLF
13	TRBV4-1	TRBJ2-1	ASRATGTRYNEQF
11	TRBV11-1	TRBJ1-1	ASSFQVQTEAF
13	TRBV7-2	TRBJ2-1	ASSSMDRPLNEQF
18	TRBV27	TRBJ2-1	ASSLWARSPGLRFGNEQF
11	TRBV29-1	TRBJ1-2	SVDITASYGYT
14	TRBV25-1	TRBJ2-7	ASSESGGAILYEQY
13	TRBV28	TRBJ1-5	ASSPAPRGKEAQH
13	TRBV19	TRBJ1-2	ASSISLLTNYGYT
13	TRBV7-2	TRBJ2-1	ASSSTGDRYNEQF
14	TRBV7-9	TRBJ2-7	ASSLAASEGSYEQY
12	TRBV7-9	TRBJ2-2	ASSPNSGRGELF
13	TRBV28	TRBJ1-1	ASSLPDRGLGEAF
12	TRBV28	TRBJ1-4	ASRTSGIYEKLF
13	TRBV9	TRBJ1-6	ASSGSGQNNSPLH
13	TRBV5-1	TRBJ2-5	ASSAGPIQSETQY
13	TRBV11-1	TRBJ1-1	ASSVFRGVGTEAF
12	TRBV2	TRBJ1-1	ASSEAGGRGEAF
11	TRBV19	TRBJ1-1	ASSKEGDTEAF
13	TRBV5-4	TRBJ2-1	ASSLGQGIYNEQF
15	TRBV9	TRBJ2-1	ASSSPIAGVRDNEQF